The next 5 T cell receptor beta chains were all read from a single sample in a study of regulatory T cells in long-lasting Graves disease. Researchers made TCR beta libraries by using iRepertoire HTBI primers and running Arm-PCR on CDR3 regions. TCRdb re-called the multiplex PCR reads with MiXCR, one entry per CDR3 protein. The sample holds around 340,000 distinct CDR3 sequences; around 20% are singletons and the top ten take over 25%. Documented time point: persistent/refractory GD, antithyroid drugs over 5 years with positive TRAb. Extracted PBMC RNA gave rise to the TCR library. The input for sequencing was peripheral blood mononuclear cells (PBMCs), taken when the disease was refractory, from a patient treated with antithyroid drugs. These receptors were obtained from a female donor with Graves disease.

This clonotype was detected only a few times. The V call is TRBV19, the J call TRBJ1-1; D is unresolved. Trimming removed 0 bases at V and 2 bases at J, with 7 bases between. The CDR3 loop spans 14 amino acids. Germline V gene data show CDR1 as LNHDA and CDR2 as SQIVND (reference sequence). The CDR3 region is CASSIDPANTEAFF. The CDR3 DNA sequence: TGTGCCAGTAGTATAGATCCAGCAAACACTGAAGCTTTCTTT.

The CDR3: CASSHGFGDEQYF. The CDR3 bases are TGTGCCAGCAGCCACGGGTTTGGGGACGAGCAGTACTTC. The V call is TRBV6-1, the J call TRBJ2-7; the D is unclear. The CDR3 contains 13 residues. The V gene lost 6 bases and the J gene lost 5 bases, with 14 bases spanning the gap. Germline V gene data show CDR1 as MNHNS and CDR2 as SASEGT.

In its sample, this clonotype was seen many times. The genes are TRBV30 and TRBJ2-7; weak D call: TRBD1 (5 bases). V shed 4 bases and J shed 2 bases, with 12 bases lying between them. CDR3 length: 13 amino acids. The germline V gene has CDR1 GTSNPN and CDR2 SVGIG (reference sequence). In DNA, the CDR3 is TGTGCCTGGAACCGACAGCCTACCTACGAGCAGTACTTC. Translation: CAWNRQPTYEQYF.

This clonotype was seen a few times. The rearrangement links TRBV4-1 to TRBJ2-5; D ambiguous. This CDR3 has 13 residues. Germline V gives CDR1 MGHRA, CDR2 YSYEKL. Trimming shortened V by 1 base and J by 5 bases, and 8 bases separated the two germline ends. The CDR3 nucleotides read TGCGCCAGCAGCCAAGTGAGGTGGGAGACCCAGTACTTC. Translation gives CASSQVRWETQYF.

This clonotype was found many times. The rearrangement uses TRBV11-2 and TRBJ2-5, with D unclear. Per germline, CDR1 SGHAT and CDR2 FQNNGV. This CDR3 has 13 residues. V lost 5 bases to trimming and J lost 4 bases, with 11 bases between them. As DNA, the CDR3 is TGTGCCAGCAGCCCAGAGACTGTAGAGACCCAGTACTTC. This codes for CASSPETVETQYF.